This is a list of T cell receptor beta chains from one sample in a study of chemoradiotherapy in HPV16-positive cancers. The assay was immunoSEQ multiplex PCR, and TCRdb's table has in-frame clones only and misses some. The top ten hold around 1.7% of the sample, which has roughly 11,000 clones, about nine tenths seen once. The sequencing here drew on blood, taken from a patient who underwent chemoradiotherapy. The receptor source for this set is a human donor with HPV-associated anogenital cancer. The CDR3 runs from the conserved cysteine through the conserved F or W. The D gene is left open where the match is weak. Not all rows give a size; the values are once, few, many and, for expanded clones, a class.

j_call clone_size v_call d_call cdr3_nt cdr3_aa
TRBJ1-5 NA TRBV30 NA TGTGCCTGGAGGTTGGGCCCCGAGATCAATCAGCCCCAGCATTTT CAWRLGPEINQPQHF
TRBJ2-7 once TRBV11-3 TRBD2 TGTGCCACCTCCCCGGGGGGGGGCACCGAGCAGTACTTC CATSPGGGTEQYF
TRBJ2-3 NA TRBV5-1 NA TGCGCCAGCAGCGCGACAGTCACAGATACGCAGTATTTT CASSATVTDTQYF
TRBJ1-6 NA TRBV7-9 TRBD1 TGTGCCAGCAGCACAGACAGGGGGCTCTCACCCCTCCACTTT CASSTDRGLSPLHF
TRBJ2-7 NA TRBV5-1 NA TGCGCCAGCAGCTTTTTAGCTGGGTCCTACGAGCAGTACTTC CASSFLAGSYEQYF
TRBJ1-4 NA TRBV6-5 NA TGTGCCAGCAGTTACTCGCGCGGTGAAAAACTGTTTTTT CASSYSRGEKLFF
TRBJ1-1 NA TRBV5-1 NA TGCGCCAGCAGCTTGGAATCTACAGGGACCACTGAAGCTTTCTTT CASSLESTGTTEAFF
TRBJ2-5 NA TRBV9 TRBD2 TGTGCCAGCAGCACTAGCGGGGGCCGTGGGGAGACCCAGTACTTC CASSTSGGRGETQYF
TRBJ1-3 NA TRBV11-2 NA TGTGCCAGCAGCTTAGACGGACAGAAACTTCCTGGAAACACCATATATTTT CASSLDGQKLPGNTIYF
TRBJ1-1 NA TRBV4-3 NA TGCGCCAGCAGCCAAGATTTCTCAGAGTCTGAAGCTTTCTTT CASSQDFSESEAFF
TRBJ2-1 NA TRBV7-8 TRBD2 TGTGCCAGCAGCTTAGTTGAAGCGGGGGGGCTCTACAATGAGCAGTTCTTC CASSLVEAGGLYNEQFF
TRBJ2-7 once TRBV6-5 NA TGTGCCAGCTCAAGGGGCTACGAGCAGTACTTC CASSRGYEQYF
TRBJ1-1 NA TRBV7-9 TRBD1 TGTGCCAGCAGCCCAGGGGGGACAGTGAACACTGAAGCTTTCTTT CASSPGGTVNTEAFF
TRBJ2-3 NA TRBV18 NA TGTGCCAGCTCACCTGGAACCTTAAGCACAGATACGCAGTATTTT CASSPGTLSTDTQYF
TRBJ1-5 NA TRBV23-1 NA TGCGCCAGCAGTCACTCGCCGGGGTTCAGCAATCAGCCCCAGCATTTT CASSHSPGFSNQPQHF
TRBJ1-2 NA TRBV5-1 NA TGCGCCAGCAGCTTGGAGCCGGGGGCGGTGGGCTACACCTTC CASSLEPGAVGYTF
TRBJ2-7 NA TRBV29-1 TRBD1 TGCAGCGCTGCCGGGACAGGGGGCTACGAGCAGTACTTC CSAAGTGGYEQYF
TRBJ2-1 NA TRBV5-4 NA TGTGCCAGCAGCGTGACTACGCGAGGGGATGAGCAGTTCTTC CASSVTTRGDEQFF
TRBJ2-5 NA TRBV5-4 NA TGTGCCAGCAGCTTTGATGATAGAGAGACCCAGTACTTC CASSFDDRETQYF
TRBJ2-5 once TRBV7-2 NA TGTGCCAGCAGCTCCCCGGTTTCAGGGACCGAGGGAGAGACCCAGTACTTC CASSSPVSGTEGETQYF
TRBJ1-6 NA TRBV2 TRBD1 TGTGCCAGCGGGGCAGGGACAGATCATTCACCCCTCCACTTT CASGAGTDHSPLHF
TRBJ1-1 NA TRBV6-1 NA TGTGCCAGCAGTCTAGAGCTCCGGAACACTGAAGCTTTCTTT CASSLELRNTEAFF
TRBJ2-7 few TRBV21-1 NA TGTGCCAGCAGCTCCCGGGACGGTCGGGGTGAGCAGTACTTC CASSSRDGRGEQYF
TRBJ1-4 few TRBV4-1 NA TGCGCCAGCAGCCCGGGGTGGAGTTCTTTCGGCGAAAAACTGTTTTTT CASSPGWSSFGEKLFF
TRBJ2-1 NA TRBV11-2 TRBD2 TGTGCCAGCAGCTTATTCGGGGGGGCTAACCAGGAGCAGTTCTTC CASSLFGGANQEQFF
TRBJ1-4 few TRBV6-1 NA TGTGCCAGCAGTGAAAGGGCGGGACACCTTAATGAAAAACTGTTTTTT CASSERAGHLNEKLFF
TRBJ2-2 NA TRBV6-1 NA TGTGCCAGCAAGCTACGGGACACCTTCACCGGGGAGCTGTTTTTT CASKLRDTFTGELFF
TRBJ2-1 NA TRBV5-1 NA TGCGCCAGCAGCTTGGTAGCTAGTGAGCAGTTCTTC CASSLVASEQFF
TRBJ2-2 NA TRBV6-4 NA TGTGCCAGCAGTGACGACGGAAACACCGGGGAGCTGTTTTTT CASSDDGNTGELFF
TRBJ2-7 NA TRBV5-5 TRBD2 TGTGCCAGCAGCTTTGAAGGCGGGGGGGCCTACGAGCAGTACTTC CASSFEGGGAYEQYF
TRBJ1-4 NA TRBV5-5 NA TGTGCCAGCAGCCTTAGGGCCCCCTCCTCAACTAATGAAAAACTGTTTTTT CASSLRAPSSTNEKLFF
TRBJ1-1 NA TRBV6-5 NA TGTGCCAGCAGTTACTCGTCCACGTCAGGGCGGCTTCAGGCTTTCTTT CASSYSSTSGRLQAFF
TRBJ2-3 NA TRBV27 NA TGTGCCAGCAGTTTTTACACCAGCACAGATACGCAGTATTTT CASSFYTSTDTQYF
TRBJ1-6 once TRBV7-9 TRBD1 TGTGCCAGCAGCATAACAGGGGGATCTAATTCACCCCTCCACTTT CASSITGGSNSPLHF
TRBJ2-1 NA TRBV7-2 NA TGTGCCAGCAGCTCTCCTAGGATGCGGGCCCGGCGAAATGAGCAGTTCTTC CASSSPRMRARRNEQFF
TRBJ1-2 NA TRBV19 NA TGTGCCAGTAGTATAGAAGTGGCCCTGGGCTACACCTTC CASSIEVALGYTF
TRBJ1-2 NA TRBV30 TRBD1 TGTGCCTGGAACCCCTCGGGACAGGGGCGATTAGGTGGCTACACCTTC CAWNPSGQGRLGGYTF
TRBJ1-5 NA TRBV19 TRBD1 TGTGCCAGTAGTAAGGGACAGAGGGATCAGCCCCAGCATTTT CASSKGQRDQPQHF
TRBJ1-4 NA TRBV6-5 NA TGTGCCAGCAGTTATGACAGGAAAGGGGCACTGTTTTTT CASSYDRKGALFF
TRBJ2-1 few TRBV10-1 NA TGCGCCAGCGGACGGGGCTCTCATGAGCAGTTCTTC CASGRGSHEQFF
TRBJ1-5 NA TRBV4-1 NA TGCGCCAGCAGCCAAGCGGGGGGGCCCCAGCATTTT CASSQAGGPQHF
TRBJ1-6 NA TRBV9 NA TGTGCCAGCAGCGTATGGGAAACGCATTCACCCCTCCACTTT CASSVWETHSPLHF
TRBJ1-2 NA TRBV5-4 NA TGTGCCAGCAGCCCACGGCCCCCCAAATATGGCTACACCTTC CASSPRPPKYGYTF
TRBJ1-5 NA TRBV15 TRBD1 TGTGCCACCAGCCTAAGAACGACAGGGGAACCCCAGCATTTT CATSLRTTGEPQHF
TRBJ1-1 NA TRBV7-9 NA TGTGCCAGCAGCTTAAACTGGAACACTGAAGCTTTCTTT CASSLNWNTEAFF
TRBJ2-7 NA TRBV11-1 TRBD2 TGTGCCAGCAGCCGACTAGCGGGGAGCTCCTACGAGCAGTACTTC CASSRLAGSSYEQYF
TRBJ1-4 NA TRBV5-5 NA TGTGCCAGCAGCTTGGACAAGGGAGGAGAAAAACTGTTTTTT CASSLDKGGEKLFF
TRBJ1-6 NA TRBV14 NA TGTGCCAGCAGCCAAGTCGGGGGCGGGTCACCCCTCCACTTT CASSQVGGGSPLHF
TRBJ1-2 few TRBV6-4 NA TGTGCCAGCAGTGCCCTGGCAGGGGAAGGCCATGGCTACACCTTC CASSALAGEGHGYTF
TRBJ1-2 few TRBV11-3 NA TGTGCCAGCAGCTCAGGGAGCGGCTACACCTTC CASSSGSGYTF
TRBJ1-2 NA TRBV7-9 NA TGTGCCAGCAGCCTACTAGCTGCGACACTAAACTATGGCTACACCTTC CASSLLAATLNYGYTF